Following are 6 T cell receptor beta chains from one sample sequenced in a study of shared clonotypes between healthy human individuals. Sequencing was performed with immunoSEQ multiplex PCR; in TCRdb, only in-frame clones are kept and a portion is missing. The repertoire includes about 480,000 clones, about four fifths of them detected once, and approximately 12% sits in the top ten. Source material: PBMCs. Source of these receptors: a woman aged 40 to 55 in good health. Some clones in this sample may be carry-over from other donors' samples.

This chain joins TRBV5-4 and TRBJ2-5, with 8 bases aligning to TRBD2. With 5 bases clipped from V and 4 bases from J, the junction kept 10 bases outside the gene matches. CDR3 length: 15 residues. Germline V gives CDR1 SGHNT, CDR2 YYREEE (reference sequence). DNA for the CDR3: TGTGCCAGCAGTTACGACTCAGCGGGAGCAGAGACCCAGTACTTC. It specifies CASSYDSAGAETQYF.

V usage is TRBV10-3 and J usage is TRBJ2-1; 7 bases are a match to TRBD2. Germline CDR1 and CDR2: ENHRY and SYGVKD. The trim removed 4 bases at V and 1 base at J, leaving 1 base unmatched. The CDR3 spans 14 residues. CDR3 bases: TGTGCCATCAGTGCAGCGGGATCCTACAATGAGCAGTTCTTC. Protein sequence: CAISAAGSYNEQFF.

The rearrangement uses TRBV6-1 and TRBJ2-7, with D perhaps TRBD1 (6 bases). The CDR3 loop spans 12 amino acids. V lost 7 bases and J lost 2, with 9 bases in between. Germline V gene sequence: CDR1 MNHNS, CDR2 SASEGT. The CDR3 region has the DNA TGTGCCAGCACGAGGGGGACCTACGAGCAGTACTTC. Protein sequence: CASTRGTYEQYF.

The chain combines TRBV4-1 with TRBJ2-5; D is ambiguous. Near its end, the DNA agrees better with TRBJ2-7, so the J call may be wrong. This CDR3 region has 15 residues. Germline V gene lookup returns CDR1 MGHRA and CDR2 YSYEKL. The CDR3 DNA follows: TGCGCCAGCAGCCAAGTTTACCGGGTAGGTGACGAGCAGTACTTC. Protein sequence: CASSQVYRVGDEQYF.

V usage is TRBV7-9 and J usage is TRBJ2-7, with TRBD1 matching 11 bases. Germline V gene lookup returns CDR1 SEHNR and CDR2 FQNEAQ (reference sequence). Trimming at V came to 5 bases and at J to 6 bases, leaving 6 bases not matched to a gene. The CDR3 is 14 residues long. CDR3 sequence (DNA): TGTGCCAGCAGCCACAGGACAGGGGGCTTCGAGCAGTACTTC. It translates to CASSHRTGGFEQYF.

This clone was counted only a few times. This rearrangement joins TRBV6-7 to TRBJ2-2; D assignment may be TRBD1 or TRBD2 (5 bases each). TRBV6-7 is known as an ORF, though its function is uncertain. The germline V and J ends were trimmed by 6 bases and 3 bases, with 11 bases remaining between them. The CDR3 is 14 residues long. Here the CDR3 reads CASRSGTDTGELFF. The CDR3 nucleotides are TGTGCCAGCAGGTCAGGGACGGACACCGGGGAGCTGTTTTTT.